The 31 T cell receptor beta chains below were found in one sample sequenced in a study of blood T cell repertoires in COVID-19. The data were produced by immunoSEQ multiplex PCR, yet TCRdb's version contains in-frame clones alone and is incomplete. The sample holds some 190,000 clones, roughly 82% seen once. The source material was PBMCs or T cells enriched from blood (not recorded which). These TCRs come from a man aged 40-49 years with acute COVID-19.

The chain couples TRBV18 to TRBJ2-1; TRBD2 aligns across 10 bases. The CDR3 extends over 15 amino acids. Trimming removed 3 bases from V and 7 bases from J; junction bases left unmatched: 6. CDR1 is KGHSH and CDR2 is LQKENI in the germline V gene. CDR3 DNA sequence: TGTGCCAGCTCACCGGGACTAGCGCGTGGGAATGAGCAGTTCTTC. Its protein is CASSPGLARGNEQFF.

This clone was counted a few times. V usage is TRBV3-1 (or the pseudogene TRBV3-2) and J usage is TRBJ2-3, with 7 nucleotides matching TRBD1. This CDR3 has 13 amino acids. Trimming cost V 5 bases and J 6 bases; bases outside gene matches: 5. CDR1 is LGHDT, CDR2 YNNKEL, per germline (reference sequence). This CDR3 is CASSSGTEDTQYF. Here the CDR3 DNA reads TGTGCCAGCAGCTCCGGGACAGAGGATACGCAGTATTTT.

V usage is TRBV5-5 and J usage is TRBJ1-2; D unresolved. The CDR3 has 14 amino acids. V lost 1 base and J lost 3, with 10 bases in between. The germline gives CDR1 SGHKS, CDR2 YYEKEE (reference sequence). The CDR3 sequence is CASSLRLQDYGYTF. The CDR3 DNA reads as TGTGCCAGCAGCTTGAGGCTCCAGGACTATGGCTACACCTTC.

The chain combines TRBV27 with TRBJ2-1; D may be TRBD2 (6 bases). This CDR3 region has 14 residues. The V gene's germline CDR1 is MNHEY and CDR2 SMNVEV (reference sequence). With 4 bases removed from V and 6 bases from J, the gap between germline ends came to 13 bases. CDR3 residues: CASSSPQLANEQFF. Here the CDR3 DNA reads TGTGCCAGCAGTTCCCCCCAACTAGCCAATGAGCAGTTCTTC.

The rearrangement uses TRBV5-4 and TRBJ2-1, with D possibly TRBD1 on 7 matching bases. The ends were cut back, 3 bases at V and 4 bases at J, with 17 bases in the middle. This CDR3 has 16 residues. Germline lookup yields CDR1 SGHNT and CDR2 YYREEE (reference sequence). The CDR3 sequence: CASSSQTGEVYNEQFF. The CDR3 region has the DNA TGTGCCAGCAGCTCCCAAACAGGGGAGGTATACAATGAGCAGTTCTTC. Combining the CDR3 with reference TRBV5-4 and TRBJ2-1 gives the whole variable domain ETGVTQSPTHLIKTRGQQVTLRCSSQSGHNTVSWYQQALGQGPQFIFQYYREEENGRGNFPPRFSGLQFPNYSSELNVNALELDDSALYLCASSSQTGEVYNEQFFGPGTRLTVL.

Ten or more counts support this clone. This chain uses TRBV7-2 with TRBJ2-7; TRBD2 matches at 10 bases. Germline V gives CDR1 SGHTA, CDR2 FQGNSA. The CDR3 contains 15 residues. With 3 bases clipped from V and 5 bases from J, the junction kept 7 bases outside the gene matches. For the CDR3, the DNA is TGTGCCAGCAGCTTGGCTAGCGGGAGATTCCACGAGCAGTACTTC. It encodes CASSLASGRFHEQYF.

This rearrangement joins TRBV28 to TRBJ1-5, with a weak D call TRBD1 (5 bases). The CDR3 is 16 amino acids. Trimming took off 6 bases at V and 5 bases at J, with 20 bases between the two ends. The germline V gene has CDR1 MDHEN and CDR2 SYDVKM. The CDR3 region has the DNA TGTGCCAGCAGCCTAAGGACACTGGCTCGTTATCAGCCCCAGCATTTT. Encoded protein: CASSLRTLARYQPQHF.

V usage is TRBV19 and J usage is TRBJ1-2; no clear D. The CDR3 has 14 amino acids. The V end lost 5 bases, the J end lost 8 bases, and 18 bases lay between the germline ends. The germline CDR1 and CDR2 sequences are LNHDA and SQIVND (reference sequence). The chain's CDR3 is CASSPQEGIGGYTF. The CDR3 coding sequence is TGTGCCAGTAGTCCGCAGGAGGGAATCGGCGGCTACACCTTC.

This clone came up a few times. This chain links TRBV7-9 with TRBJ2-7; D not resolved. The V gene lost 1 base and the J gene lost 6 bases, with 4 bases spanning the gap. The CDR3 is made up of 11 amino acids. The V gene's germline CDR1 is SEHNR and CDR2 FQNEAQ (reference sequence). The CDR3 sequence: CASSLGAEQYF. CDR3 nucleotide sequence: TGTGCCAGCAGCTTAGGGGCCGAGCAGTACTTC.

J is TRBJ2-5 and V is TRBV9; D remains ambiguous. The CDR3 is 14 residues long. The V gene's germline CDR1 is SGDLS and CDR2 YYNGEE. With 3 bases removed from V and 1 base from J, the gap between germline ends came to 10 bases. DNA for the CDR3: TGTGCCAGCAGCGCCACTACGGTCCAAGAGACCCAGTACTTC. Residues: CASSATTVQETQYF.

The chain is built from TRBV20-1 and TRBJ2-6; maybe TRBD1 (5 bases). This CDR3 region has 13 residues. V was trimmed by 3 bases and J by 4 bases, leaving 7 bases between them. Germline values: CDR1 DFQATT, CDR2 SNEGSKA (reference sequence). This chain's CDR3 is CSASDRGANVLTF. CDR3 DNA sequence: TGCAGTGCTAGTGACAGAGGGGCCAACGTCCTGACTTTC.

The V and J genes are TRBV28 and TRBJ1-4; 10 bases align to TRBD1. Trimming removed 11 bases from V and 8 bases from J; junction bases left unmatched: 11. CDR1 is MDHEN, CDR2 SYDVKM, per germline. The CDR3 runs 14 residues. CDR3 residues: CAGYARDRGEKLFF. The CDR3 region has the DNA TGTGCCGGCTACGCCCGGGACAGGGGAGAAAAACTGTTTTTT.

The sample holds many counts of this clone. The rearrangement links TRBV28 to TRBJ1-5; TRBD1 aligns across 7 bases. CDR3 length equals 15 residues. Trimming took 6 bases from V and 5 from J; bases not matched to a gene: 10. Germline CDR1 is MDHEN and CDR2 is SYDVKM. As DNA, the CDR3 is TGTGCCAGCAGCCTACCGGGAGGGGGCCATCAGCCCCAGCATTTT. The encoded protein is CASSLPGGGHQPQHF.

The chain employs TRBV18 and TRBJ2-2, with a possible D match to TRBD1 (6 bases). CDR1 KGHSH and CDR2 LQKENI come from the germline V gene. The CDR3 totals 16 residues. The V end was cut by 3 bases, the J end by 2 bases, with 13 bases between. CDR3 sequence: CASSPSDRYNTGELFF. DNA for the CDR3: TGTGCCAGCTCACCGTCGGACAGATATAACACCGGGGAGCTGTTTTTT.

This CDR3 is CATRGSSIYNEQFF. Here the CDR3 DNA reads TGTGCCACCCGAGGTAGTAGCATTTACAATGAGCAGTTCTTC. The J gene is TRBJ2-1, the V gene TRBV24-1, with D uncertain. Germline CDR1 reads KGHDR; CDR2 reads SFDVKD. This CDR3 has 14 residues. The V gene lost 9 bases and the J gene lost 4 bases, with 15 bases spanning the gap.

This clone turned up a few times. V usage is TRBV27 and J usage is TRBJ2-1, with 9 bases fitting TRBD1. CDR3 size: 14 residues. Germline V CDR1 and CDR2: MNHEY, SMNVEV (reference sequence). The J segment lost 4 bases and the V segment lost 5 bases, leaving 3 bases of the junction unmatched. CDR3 sequence (DNA): TGTGCCAGCAGTGAAGGGACAGGGTACAATGAGCAGTTCTTC. Translating it yields CASSEGTGYNEQFF.

CDR3 bases: TGTGCCAGCAGCTTGAGACAGGGGGCTTTTGAAAAACTGTTTTTT. It specifies CASSLRQGAFEKLFF. The chain links TRBV5-6 to TRBJ1-4; 10 nucleotides agree with TRBD1. Germline-derived CDR1 and CDR2 are SGHDT and YYEEEE. The junction had 4 bases not matched to a gene; V was cut back by 1 base and J by 7 bases. This CDR3 is 15 amino acids long.

The chain is built from TRBV7-9 and TRBJ2-2; 14 bases line up with TRBD2. CDR3 length: 20 residues. Germline V gene sequence: CDR1 SEHNR, CDR2 FQNEAQ (reference sequence). Unmatched junction bases numbered 16, after V lost 5 bases and J lost 5 bases. The CDR3 here is CASSSRGQGTSGRRTGELFF. CDR3 bases: TGTGCCAGCAGCAGTAGGGGACAGGGGACTAGCGGGAGACGAACCGGGGAGCTGTTTTTT.

This sequence joins TRBV5-1 and TRBJ2-7, with TRBD2 matching 14 bases. V was pared by 4 bases and J by 0 bases, with 3 bases of the junction left unmatched. The germline V gene has CDR1 SGHRS and CDR2 YFSETQ. This CDR3 contains 16 residues. CDR3 residues: CASSPGLAGASYEQYF. The CDR3 DNA sequence: TGCGCCAGCAGCCCGGGACTAGCGGGGGCCTCCTACGAGCAGTACTTC.

This sequence joins TRBV3-1 (or the pseudogene TRBV3-2) and TRBJ1-2, with a possible D match to TRBD1 (6 bases). Germline V CDR1 and CDR2: LGHDT, YNNKEL (reference sequence). The V and J ends lost 1 base and 8 bases respectively, with 17 bases between them. The CDR3 length is 15 residues. The chain's CDR3 is CASSQVSTGFLGYTF. The DNA of the CDR3 is TGTGCCAGCAGCCAAGTCTCAACAGGGTTTTTGGGCTACACCTTC.

The chain uses TRBV7-9 and TRBJ2-7, with D perhaps matching TRBD2 (6 bases). V was clipped by 7 bases and J by 1 base, with 14 bases between them. The CDR3 is 14 amino acids. In germline, CDR1 is SEHNR, CDR2 FQNEAQ (reference sequence). This CDR3 reads CASNRDGLSYEQYF. For the CDR3, the DNA is TGTGCCAGCAACCGGGACGGACTATCCTACGAGCAGTACTTC.

The rearrangement links TRBV6-5 to TRBJ2-7, with 12 bases fitting TRBD2. The CDR3 extends over 15 amino acids. The germline V gene has CDR1 MNHEY and CDR2 SVGAGI. V shed 7 bases, J shed 2 bases, and the junction held 6 bases outside the gene matches. This CDR3 reads CASNRLAGGTYEQYF. Here the CDR3 DNA reads TGTGCCAGCAACCGCCTAGCGGGAGGGACCTACGAGCAGTACTTC.

V and J are TRBV23-1 and TRBJ1-5, with 8 nucleotides matching TRBD1. TRBV23-1 is treated as an ORF (open reading frame) with a function not yet certain. After removal of 5 bases from V and 4 bases from J, the junction contained 13 bases not matched to a gene. This CDR3 region has 17 residues. The CDR3 reads CASSIGAGGLGNQPQHF. The CDR3 nucleotides are TGCGCCAGCAGTATAGGGGCAGGGGGCTTAGGAAATCAGCCCCAGCATTTT.

The chain is built from TRBV6-1 and TRBJ1-1; weak D call: TRBD1 (5 bases). V was clipped by 3 bases and J by 5 bases, with 7 bases between them. CDR3 size: 12 residues. Germline V CDR1 and CDR2: MNHNS, SASEGT. CDR3 region: CASSDRGTEAFF. The CDR3 DNA is TGTGCCAGCAGTGACCGGGGGACTGAAGCTTTCTTT.

This CDR3 is CASRPGLAGGWTDTQYF. DNA of the CDR3: TGTGCCAGCAGGCCGGGACTAGCGGGAGGGTGGACAGATACGCAGTATTTT. The J gene is TRBJ2-3, the V gene TRBV7-9; 16 nucleotides match TRBD2. CDR3 length equals 17 residues. Germline V gives CDR1 SEHNR, CDR2 FQNEAQ (reference sequence). The V and J ends lost 6 bases and 3 bases, in that order; junction bases with no gene match: 6.

This clone has a handful of counts. V gene TRBV7-9 combines with J gene TRBJ1-4; 8 bases align to TRBD1. V dropped 5 bases and J dropped 15; count of bases not matched to a gene: 11. Germline V CDR1 and CDR2: SEHNR, FQNEAQ (reference sequence). CDR3 size: 13 residues. Here the CDR3 reads CASSGTGTLGVFF. CDR3 coding DNA: TGTGCCAGCAGCGGGACAGGCACCCTGGGAGTGTTTTTT.

This chain uses TRBV9 with TRBJ2-1; 10 bases match TRBD2. V shed 0 bases, J shed 7 bases, and the junction held 13 bases outside the gene matches. This CDR3 has 18 residues. Germline CDR1 reads SGDLS; CDR2 reads YYNGEE. The chain's CDR3 is CASSVELGRAGGGNEQFF. The DNA for the CDR3 is TGTGCCAGCAGCGTAGAGTTAGGACGAGCGGGAGGGGGGAATGAGCAGTTCTTC.

This clone was detected a few times. This chain uses TRBV2 with TRBJ2-7; D gene uncertain. The CDR3 contains 14 residues. V was trimmed by 6 bases and J by 0 bases, leaving 12 bases between them. Germline V gives CDR1 SNHLY, CDR2 FYNNEI. The DNA for the CDR3 is TGTGCCAGCAGGGAGACGGTCAGCTCCTACGAGCAGTACTTC. Translating gives CASRETVSSYEQYF.

The rearrangement uses TRBV6-5 and TRBJ2-3, with TRBD2 matching 7 bases. V lost 7 bases to trimming and J lost 4 bases; unmatched junction nucleotides: 8. Germline loops: CDR1 MNHEY, CDR2 SVGAGI. This CDR3 has 14 residues. The CDR3 spells CASIQRELADTQYF. CDR3 DNA sequence: TGTGCCAGCATACAGCGGGAATTGGCAGATACGCAGTATTTT.

The chain is built from TRBV2 and TRBJ2-1; D remains unclear. The V end was cut by 5 bases, the J end by 2 bases, with 10 bases between. Germline CDR1 SNHLY, CDR2 FYNNEI. The CDR3 is made up of 14 amino acids. The CDR3 region is CASSPIITYNEQFF. In nucleotides, the CDR3 is TGTGCCAGCAGTCCTATAATTACCTACAATGAGCAGTTCTTC.

The rearrangement links TRBV21-1 to TRBJ2-2; the table gives TRBD1 as D, unverified against the DNA. TRBV21-1 is annotated as a pseudogene. This CDR3 region has 17 residues. The CDR3 protein is CASSKTDPMLDTGELFF. The CDR3 nucleotides read TGTGCCAGCAGCAAAACAGACCCAATGTTAGATACCGGGGAGCTGTTTTTT.